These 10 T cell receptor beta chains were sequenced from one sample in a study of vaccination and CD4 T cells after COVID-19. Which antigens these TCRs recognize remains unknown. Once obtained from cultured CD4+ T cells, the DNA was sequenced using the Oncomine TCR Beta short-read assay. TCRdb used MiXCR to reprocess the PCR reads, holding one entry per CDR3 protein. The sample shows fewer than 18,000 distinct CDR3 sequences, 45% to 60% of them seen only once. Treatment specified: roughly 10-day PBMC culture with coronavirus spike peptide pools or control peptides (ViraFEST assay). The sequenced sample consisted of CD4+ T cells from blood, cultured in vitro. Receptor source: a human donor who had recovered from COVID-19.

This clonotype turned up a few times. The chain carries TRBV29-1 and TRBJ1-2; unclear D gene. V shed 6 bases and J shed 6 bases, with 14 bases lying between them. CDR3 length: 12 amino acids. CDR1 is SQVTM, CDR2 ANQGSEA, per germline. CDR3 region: CSVPRTRDGYTF. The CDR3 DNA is TGCAGCGTGCCCCGTACGCGGGATGGCTACACCTTC.

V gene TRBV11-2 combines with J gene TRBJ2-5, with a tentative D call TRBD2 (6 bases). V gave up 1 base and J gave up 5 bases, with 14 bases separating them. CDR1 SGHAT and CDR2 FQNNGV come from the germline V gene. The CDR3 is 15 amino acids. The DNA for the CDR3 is TGTGCCAGCAGCTTAGGGACGGGGGTTGAGGAGACCCAGTACTTC. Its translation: CASSLGTGVEETQYF.

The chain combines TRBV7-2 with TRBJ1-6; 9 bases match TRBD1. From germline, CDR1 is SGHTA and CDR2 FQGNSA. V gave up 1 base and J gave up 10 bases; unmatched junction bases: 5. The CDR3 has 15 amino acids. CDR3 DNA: TGTGCCAGCAGCTTAGGGACAGGGGTTGGATCACCCCTCCACTTT. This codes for CASSLGTGVGSPLHF.

Written as DNA, the CDR3 is TGTGCCAGCAGTTACTCCCACGGACAGGGGGCAGGGAATGAGCAGTTCTTC. This translates into CASSYSHGQGAGNEQFF. This rearrangement joins TRBV6-5 to TRBJ2-1; 11 bases match TRBD1. V was pared by 0 bases and J by 7 bases, with 8 bases of the junction left unmatched. The germline V gene has CDR1 MNHEY and CDR2 SVGAGI. The CDR3 sequence is 17 residues long.

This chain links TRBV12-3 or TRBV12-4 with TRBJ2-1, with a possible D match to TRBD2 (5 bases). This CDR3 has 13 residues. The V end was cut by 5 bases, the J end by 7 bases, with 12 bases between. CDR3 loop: CASSPLGVNEQFF. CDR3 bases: TGTGCCAGCAGTCCTCTCGGGGTTAATGAGCAGTTCTTC.

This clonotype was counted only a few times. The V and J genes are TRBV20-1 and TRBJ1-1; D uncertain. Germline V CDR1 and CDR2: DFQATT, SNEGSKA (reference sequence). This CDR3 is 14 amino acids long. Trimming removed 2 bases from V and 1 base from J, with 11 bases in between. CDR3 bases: TGCAGTGCTAGAAGGGAGGGCTCGAACACTGAAGCTTTCTTT. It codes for CSARREGSNTEAFF.

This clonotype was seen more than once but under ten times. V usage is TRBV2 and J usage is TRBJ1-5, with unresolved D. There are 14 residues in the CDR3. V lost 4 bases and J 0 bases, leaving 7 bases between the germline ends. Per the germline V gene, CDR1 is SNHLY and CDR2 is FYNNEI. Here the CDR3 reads CASSGDYSNQPQHF. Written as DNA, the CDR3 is TGTGCCAGCAGTGGGGATTATAGCAATCAGCCCCAGCATTTT. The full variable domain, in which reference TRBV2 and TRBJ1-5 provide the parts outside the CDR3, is EPEVTQTPSHQVTQMGQEVILRCVPISNHLYFYWYRQILGQKVEFLVSFYNNEISEKSEIFDDQFSVERPDGSNFTLKIRSTKLEDSAMYFCASSGDYSNQPQHFGDGTRLSIL.

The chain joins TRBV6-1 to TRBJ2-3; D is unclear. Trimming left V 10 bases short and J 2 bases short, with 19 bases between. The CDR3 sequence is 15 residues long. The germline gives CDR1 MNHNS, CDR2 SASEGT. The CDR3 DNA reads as TGTGCCATCTCGGAGAGGACGTCTCACACAGATACGCAGTATTTT. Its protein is CAISERTSHTDTQYF.

This CDR3 is CASSADRELYEQYF. The CDR3 nucleotides read TGTGCCAGCAGTGCGGACAGGGAGCTCTACGAGCAGTACTTC. V and J are TRBV2 and TRBJ2-7, with 8 bases lining up with TRBD1. The length of the CDR3 is 14 residues. Germline CDR1 reads SNHLY; CDR2 reads FYNNEI. V shed 4 bases and J 3 bases; nucleotides not matched to a gene: 5.

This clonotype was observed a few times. The CDR3 loop is CASSAVGTEAFF. CDR3 bases: TGTGCCAGCAGTGCGGTGGGTACTGAAGCTTTCTTT. This chain links TRBV2 with TRBJ1-1; D gene unclear. The CDR3 is 12 amino acids. V was cut by 4 bases and J by 5 bases, with 8 bases left in between. Germline-derived CDR1 and CDR2 are SNHLY and FYNNEI. Filled out from reference TRBV2 and TRBJ1-1, the complete variable domain reads EPEVTQTPSHQVTQMGQEVILRCVPISNHLYFYWYRQILGQKVEFLVSFYNNEISEKSEIFDDQFSVERPDGSNFTLKIRSTKLEDSAMYFCASSAVGTEAFFGQGTRLTVV.